Listed here are 9 T cell receptor beta chains from one sample, sequenced in a study of blood T cells in healthy people across ages. Then a second PCR, running roughly 7 to 11 cycles, was carried out with a sample-barcoded 5' primer and a J-beta primer mix. TCRdb fed the 5' RACE reads into MiXCR, producing one record per CDR3 protein. The sample includes around 500,000 distinct CDR3 sequences, around 48% of them seen just once. Sequencing used blood. The receptors come from an elderly man in good health.

The rearrangement uses TRBV15 and TRBJ2-1; D is undetermined. The CDR3 loop spans 15 amino acids. V shed 3 bases and J shed 0 bases, with 9 bases lying between them. Germline CDR1 reads LNHNV; CDR2 reads YYDKDF (reference sequence). The CDR3 region is CATSRGLSSYNEQFF. CDR3 nucleotides: TGTGCCACCAGCAGGGGGTTGAGCTCCTACAATGAGCAGTTCTTC.

In nucleotides, the CDR3 is TGTGCCAGCAGCGCAGTGGCGGGGAGCTCCTACAATGAGCAGTTCTTC. It is translated as CASSAVAGSSYNEQFF. The V gene is TRBV9, the J gene TRBJ2-1, with D tentatively TRBD2 (6 bases). The germline V gene encodes CDR1 SGDLS and CDR2 YYNGEE. CDR3 length: 16 amino acids. Deletions cut 3 bases from V and 0 bases from J, with 13 bases between.

CDR3 residues: CSVEDSRGGQGMADTQYF. The CDR3 DNA reads as TGCAGCGTTGAAGACTCTCGGGGCGGACAGGGAATGGCAGATACGCAGTATTTT. The chain is built from TRBV29-1 and TRBJ2-3, with 8 positions matching TRBD1. J gave up 4 bases and V 0 bases, and 15 bases lay outside the gene matches. Germline CDR1 SQVTM, CDR2 ANQGSEA. The CDR3 consists of 18 residues.

This sequence joins TRBV7-8 and TRBJ2-5; maybe TRBD2 (5 bases). The CDR3 covers 14 residues. The germline V gene encodes CDR1 SGHVS and CDR2 FQNEAQ. V lost 3 bases, J lost 4 bases, and 12 bases lay in between. In nucleotides, the CDR3 is TGTGCCAGCAGCTTCTCTTCCGCGGGAGAGACCCAGTACTTC. This translates into CASSFSSAGETQYF. Based on the CDR3 plus reference TRBV7-8 and TRBJ2-5, the full variable domain is GAGVSQSPRYKVAKRGQDVALRCDPISGHVSLFWYQQALGQGPEFLTYFQNEAQLDKSGLPSDRFFAERPEGSVSTLKIQRTQQEDSAVYLCASSFSSAGETQYFGPGTRLLVL.

The V and J genes are TRBV10-3 and TRBJ2-7, with a tentative D call TRBD2 (6 bases). V was shortened by 6 bases and J by 1 base, with 10 bases between the two germline ends. The CDR3 contains 13 residues. The germline V gene encodes CDR1 ENHRY and CDR2 SYGVKD. CDR3 protein: CAIRPAGSYEQYF. The CDR3 region has the DNA TGTGCCATCAGACCGGCGGGGTCCTACGAGCAGTACTTC.

The rearrangement uses TRBV14 and TRBJ2-3; D ambiguous. Trimming cost V 4 bases and J 6 bases, with 14 bases left between them. The CDR3 has 14 residues. Germline CDR1 and CDR2: SGHDN and FVKESK. The CDR3 protein is CASSPLRLGDTQYF. In nucleotides, the CDR3 is TGTGCCAGCAGCCCCCTCAGACTCGGCGATACGCAGTATTTT. The whole variable domain, filled in from reference TRBV14 and TRBJ2-3, reads EAGVTQFPSHSVIEKGQTVTLRCDPISGHDNLYWYRRVMGKEIKFLLHFVKESKQDESGMPNNRFLAERTGGTYSTLKVQPAELEDSGVYFCASSPLRLGDTQYFGPGTRLTVL.

This chain uses TRBV28 with TRBJ2-7; D is perhaps TRBD2 (5 bases). Germline V gene data show CDR1 as MDHEN and CDR2 as SYDVKM. The CDR3 totals 15 residues. Trimming pared 3 bases from V and 4 bases from J, leaving 16 bases between. The CDR3 nucleotides read TGTGCCAGCAGTTTGGAGGACCCAAGATATTACGAGCAGTACTTC. Protein: CASSLEDPRYYEQYF.

This chain joins TRBV27 and TRBJ1-5; D is perhaps TRBD1 (6 bases). The CDR3 extends over 13 amino acids. The V end lost 2 bases, the J end lost 9 bases, and 11 bases lay between the germline ends. CDR1 is MNHEY, CDR2 SMNVEV, per germline (reference sequence). The CDR3 DNA reads TGTGCCAGCAGTTTACGGGGGCTAGGGCCCCAGCATTTT. This gives the protein CASSLRGLGPQHF.

The chain uses TRBV28 and TRBJ1-2, with D tentatively TRBD1 (6 bases). Trimming stripped 7 bases from V and 7 bases from J, with 19 bases between. Germline V gene data show CDR1 as MDHEN and CDR2 as SYDVKM. This CDR3 has 14 amino acids. CDR3 coding DNA: TGTGCCAGCACTTCGGGAAGGGGGGAAAGTGGCTACACCTTC. Translation gives CASTSGRGESGYTF.